This T cell receptor beta chain was retrieved from a study of CD8+ T cells in alopecia areata. Per the germline V gene, CDR1 is MGHRA and CDR2 is YSYEKL. V lost 4 bases and J 1 base, leaving 15 bases between the germline ends. This CDR3 spans 16 amino acids. It was cDNA, reverse transcribed from extracted RNA, that served as the sequencing template. Profiling relied on immunoSEQ multiplex PCR, and the TCRdb table lists in-frame clones only, not all of them. This repertoire shows some 150,000 clones, around three fifths found once; its top ten account for about 6.8%. The chain joins TRBV4-1 to TRBJ2-3, with D perhaps being TRBD1 or TRBD2 (6 bases each). The specimen was CD4+ T cells sorted from blood, collected at week 0. The sequence came from a human donor with alopecia areata. The CDR3 loop reads CASSREGGTGTDTQYF. The CDR3 coding sequence is TGCGCCAGCAGCCGAGAGGGGGGAACGGGCACAGATACGCAGTATTTT.